The 23 T cell receptor beta chains given below trace back to one sample, sequenced in a study of T-cell memory formation after mild COVID-19. TCRdb redid the calling of the 5' RACE reads with MiXCR, one entry per CDR3 protein. The top ten clones hold roughly 37% of a sample with 110,000 or so distinct CDR3 sequences, 22% of them seen once. Material: PBMCs or a T cell subset sorted from them (not recorded which). The receptor set was obtained from a man aged 18 to 30 who had mild COVID-19 (a few samples of this study predate the infection). Cell type and time point are not known.

This clonotype was counted a few times. A single base separates this from a much larger clone, so it may be a read error. This chain links TRBV5-1 with TRBJ2-2; 8 bases are shared with TRBD2. CDR1 and CDR2 (germline): SGHRS, YFSETQ. With V trimmed by 1 base and J by 5 bases, 4 bases remained unmatched. This CDR3 spans 15 amino acids. The CDR3 bases are TGCGCCAGCAGCTTGCTGGCTAGCGGGACCGGGGAGCTGTTTTTT. As protein: CASSLLASGTGELFF.

This clonotype was seen more than once but under ten times. CDR3 DNA: TGTGCCAGCAGCATACTAGCGGGGCCCCGCGAGCAGTACTTC. Protein: CASSILAGPREQYF. The chain uses TRBV7-8 and TRBJ2-7; 10 positions match TRBD2. CDR3 length: 14 amino acids. Germline CDR1 SGHVS, CDR2 FQNEAQ. V shed 5 bases, J shed 6 bases, and the junction held 7 bases outside the gene matches.

The rearrangement joins TRBV7-9 to TRBJ2-1; 9 positions match TRBD2. After removal of 2 bases from V and 3 bases from J, the junction contained 5 bases not matched to a gene. Germline V gene lookup returns CDR1 SEHNR and CDR2 FQNEAQ (reference sequence). The CDR3 extends over 16 amino acids. For the CDR3, the DNA is TGTGCCAGCAGCTTATGGCTAGCGGGGTTCTACAATGAGCAGTTCTTC. This gives the protein CASSLWLAGFYNEQFF.

This clonotype has only a few counts. The rearrangement uses TRBV9 and TRBJ2-4; D gene ambiguous. There are 14 residues in the CDR3. V was pared by 0 bases and J by 9 bases, with 13 bases between. Germline CDR1 reads SGDLS; CDR2 reads YYNGEE. The CDR3, as DNA: TGTGCCAGCAGCGTAGGGTCCGCCCCGGGCATTCAGTACTTC. The encoded protein is CASSVGSAPGIQYF. Full variable domain (rest looked up from reference TRBV9 and TRBJ2-4): DSGVTQTPKHLITATGQRVTLRCSPRSGDLSVYWYQQSLDQGLQFLIQYYNGEERAKGNILERFSAQQFPDLHSELNLSSLELGDSALYFCASSVGSAPGIQYFGAGTRLSVL.

The rearrangement uses TRBV25-1 and TRBJ1-2; no reliable D call. This CDR3 is built from 13 residues. Trimming removed 1 base from V and 3 bases from J, with 6 bases in between. Per the germline V gene, CDR1 is MGHDK and CDR2 is SYGVNS. The CDR3 bases are TGTGCCAGCAGTGAATTGGGGTACTATGGCTACACCTTC. This encodes CASSELGYYGYTF.

This clonotype showed up just a few times. The gene calls are TRBV2 and TRBJ2-1; 8 bases map to TRBD1. Germline lookup yields CDR1 SNHLY and CDR2 FYNNEI. This CDR3 spans 14 amino acids. V lost 4 bases and J lost 4; bases outside the gene matches: 3. CDR3 sequence reads: CASSAGQVYNEQFF. The CDR3 nucleotides read TGTGCCAGCAGTGCGGGACAGGTTTACAATGAGCAGTTCTTC.

This chain uses TRBV20-1 with TRBJ1-1; possibly TRBD1 for D (6 bases). The CDR3 contains 15 residues. The germline V gene has CDR1 DFQATT and CDR2 SNEGSKA (reference sequence). The V and J ends lost 3 bases and 6 bases respectively, with 20 bases between them. The DNA for the CDR3 is TGCAGTGCTAGTATACCCGGCAGGGGATTGGCTGAAGCTTTCTTT. Translated: CSASIPGRGLAEAFF.

This clonotype was counted between two and nine times. V gene TRBV4-1 combines with J gene TRBJ2-3, with TRBD1 matching 8 bases. This CDR3 comprises 16 residues. Losses at the gene ends were 5 bases for V and 0 bases for J; bases not matched to a gene: 7. From germline, CDR1 is MGHRA and CDR2 YSYEKL. The CDR3 is CASSDRGKSSTDTQYF. Here the CDR3 DNA reads TGCGCCAGCAGCGACAGGGGCAAATCTAGCACAGATACGCAGTATTTT.

This clonotype showed up just a few times. This chain joins TRBV4-3 and TRBJ2-1; TRBD2 aligns across 7 bases. With 6 bases clipped from V and 10 bases from J, the junction kept 12 bases outside the gene matches. The CDR3 is 14 residues long. CDR1 is LGHNA and CDR2 is YSLEER in the germline V gene. CDR3 sequence (DNA): TGCGCCAGCAGTGGGGGGGGAGCTATGGGGGAGCAGTTCTTC. This codes for CASSGGGAMGEQFF.

The gene calls are TRBV6-2 or TRBV6-3 and TRBJ2-7; weak D call: TRBD1 (6 bases). Trimming pared 4 bases from V and 5 bases from J, leaving 18 bases between. Germline V gene data show CDR1 as MNHEY and CDR2 as SVGEGT. This CDR3 is 15 amino acids long. CDR3 protein: CASSSGRTDSDEQYV. CDR3 in DNA: TGTGCCAGCAGTTCCGGAAGGACGGACAGTGACGAGCAGTACGTC.

This clonotype appeared a few times. V gene TRBV7-6 combines with J gene TRBJ1-1; weak D call: TRBD1 (5 bases). The germline CDR1 and CDR2 sequences are SGHVS and FNYEAQ. Trimming stripped 2 bases from V and 6 bases from J, with 16 bases between. CDR3 length: 15 amino acids. CDR3 amino acids: CASSLLIGDRAEAFF. The CDR3 DNA reads TGTGCCAGCAGCTTATTAATAGGGGATAGGGCTGAAGCTTTCTTT.

The chain joins TRBV27 to TRBJ2-7; weak D call: TRBD1 (6 bases). This CDR3 comprises 15 residues. Per the germline V gene, CDR1 is MNHEY and CDR2 is SMNVEV (reference sequence). With 6 bases removed from V and 1 base from J, the gap between germline ends came to 16 bases. The CDR3 protein is CASSYRVSGSYEQYF. DNA of the CDR3: TGTGCCAGCAGCTACAGGGTTTCGGGGTCCTACGAGCAGTACTTC.

This clonotype turned up a few times. The chain employs TRBV15 and TRBJ2-1; 7 nucleotides line up with TRBD1. Germline trimming cut 0 bases from V and 4 bases from J; bases unmatched to any gene: 3. The CDR3 sequence is 15 residues long. The germline gives CDR1 LNHNV, CDR2 YYDKDF (reference sequence). CDR3 residues: CATSRDKTGYNEQFF. In DNA form, the CDR3 reads TGTGCCACCAGCAGAGATAAGACAGGGTACAATGAGCAGTTCTTC.

The chain has TRBV25-1 and TRBJ2-2; no reliable D call. Germline values: CDR1 MGHDK, CDR2 SYGVNS. The ends were cut back, 7 bases at V and 6 bases at J, with 6 bases in the middle. The length of the CDR3 is 11 residues. Here the CDR3 DNA reads TGTGCCAGCACGGTTTCCGGGGAGCTGTTTTTT. Its translation is CASTVSGELFF. The complete variable domain, with remaining parts taken from reference TRBV25-1 and TRBJ2-2, reads EADIYQTPRYLVIGTGKKITLECSQTMGHDKMYWYQQDPGMELHLIHYSYGVNSTEKGDLSSESTVSRIRTEHFPLTLESARPSHTSQYLCASTVSGELFFGEGSRLTVL.

V usage is TRBV4-1 and J usage is TRBJ2-2, with D unresolved. The CDR3 totals 15 residues. V dropped 1 base and J dropped 5 bases, with 11 bases sitting between them. Per germline, CDR1 MGHRA and CDR2 YSYEKL. The CDR3 spells CASSQGASRTGELFF. In DNA form, the CDR3 reads TGCGCCAGCAGCCAAGGGGCCAGCCGGACCGGGGAGCTGTTTTTT.

V usage is TRBV6-5 and J usage is TRBJ2-4; possibly TRBD2 for D (5 bases). Germline CDR1 reads MNHEY; CDR2 reads SVGAGI. V was shortened by 6 bases and J by 1 base, with 16 bases between the two germline ends. The CDR3 has 16 amino acids. This chain's CDR3 is CASRGLLTGAKNIQYF. The CDR3 DNA is TGTGCCAGCAGAGGACTCCTAACTGGGGCCAAAAACATTCAGTACTTC.

V and J are TRBV19 and TRBJ2-1; D remains ambiguous. The length of the CDR3 is 11 residues. V lost 4 bases and J lost 4, with 2 bases in between. Germline V gene sequence: CDR1 LNHDA, CDR2 SQIVND (reference sequence). CDR3 nucleotide sequence: TGTGCCAGTAGTACTTACAATGAGCAGTTCTTC. The encoded protein is CASSTYNEQFF.

This clonotype has a single count. The chain joins TRBV9 to TRBJ1-1; the D is unclear. Trimming removed 3 bases from V and 0 bases from J, with 15 bases in between. The CDR3 has 16 residues. Germline assignment: CDR1 SGDLS and CDR2 YYNGEE. CDR3 amino acids: CASSEKDGLMNTEAFF. In nucleotides, the CDR3 is TGTGCCAGCAGCGAGAAGGACGGCTTGATGAACACTGAAGCTTTCTTT.

This clonotype showed up just a few times. V is TRBV25-1 and J is TRBJ2-5; 7 bases are shared with TRBD1. The CDR3 totals 15 residues. Trimming at V came to 5 bases and at J to 1 base, leaving 7 bases not matched to a gene. Germline CDR1 MGHDK, CDR2 SYGVNS. The CDR3 region is CASSSWDSSQETQYF. The CDR3 DNA sequence: TGTGCCAGCAGTTCCTGGGACAGCAGCCAAGAGACCCAGTACTTC.

This clonotype came up a few times. The rearrangement links TRBV9 to TRBJ1-3, with D perhaps matching TRBD1 (5 bases). V lost 4 bases to trimming and J lost 0 bases, with 14 bases between them. The CDR3 length is 16 residues. CDR1 is SGDLS and CDR2 is YYNGEE in the germline V gene. CDR3 residues: CASSPFEGSSGNTIYF. In nucleotides, the CDR3 is TGTGCCAGCAGCCCATTCGAGGGGAGCTCTGGAAACACCATATATTTT. The full variable domain, its missing parts supplied by reference TRBV9 and TRBJ1-3, is DSGVTQTPKHLITATGQRVTLRCSPRSGDLSVYWYQQSLDQGLQFLIQYYNGEERAKGNILERFSAQQFPDLHSELNLSSLELGDSALYFCASSPFEGSSGNTIYFGEGSWLTVV.

The CDR3 DNA reads TGTGCCAGCAGCCAAGAAAGGTGGACTGAAGCTTTCTTT. Translating it yields CASSQERWTEAFF. The chain recombines TRBV14 with TRBJ1-1; the D is unclear. The CDR3 is 13 amino acids. Germline V CDR1 and CDR2: SGHDN, FVKESK. The germline V and J ends were trimmed by 0 bases and 5 bases, with 7 bases remaining between them.

The CDR3 reads CASSGLAGGGTGELFF. The DNA for the CDR3 is TGTGCCAGCAGCGGACTAGCGGGAGGGGGAACCGGGGAGCTGTTTTTT. The V and J genes are TRBV9 and TRBJ2-2; 14 bases fit TRBD2. Germline assignment: CDR1 SGDLS and CDR2 YYNGEE. CDR3 length: 16 residues. The trim removed 3 bases at V and 5 bases at J, leaving 3 bases unmatched.

The chain has TRBV28 and TRBJ2-4, with TRBD1 matching over 7 bases. Germline trimming cut 7 bases from V and 1 base from J; bases unmatched to any gene: 7. The germline gives CDR1 MDHEN, CDR2 SYDVKM. The CDR3 runs 15 residues. As DNA, the CDR3 is TGTGCCAGCAAGACAGGGTTTAGGGCCAAAAACATTCAGTACTTC. It yields the protein CASKTGFRAKNIQYF.